Listed here are 9 T cell receptor beta chains from one sample, sequenced in a study of T cells in localized non-small cell lung cancer. The data were produced by immunoSEQ multiplex PCR, yet TCRdb's version contains in-frame clones alone and is incomplete. Of tens of thousands of clones in the sample, 85% to 90% are singletons; the top ten hold more than 2%. Source: peripheral blood, taken before any cancer treatment. Receptors were obtained from a female donor over 55 with stage I squamous cell lung carcinoma.

The J gene is TRBJ2-3, the V gene TRBV18; D is perhaps TRBD1 (6 bases). The CDR3 covers 14 residues. Germline V gene sequence: CDR1 KGHSH, CDR2 LQKENI. V lost 3 bases and J 2 bases, leaving 9 bases between the germline ends. The CDR3 protein is CASSPNRDTDTQYF. The CDR3 bases are TGTGCCAGCTCACCGAACAGGGACACAGATACGCAGTATTTT.

The chain's CDR3 is CASSPTGGVGTNEKLFF. The CDR3, as DNA: TGCGCCAGCAGCCCAACAGGGGGCGTCGGAACTAATGAAAAACTGTTTTTT. The gene calls are TRBV5-1 and TRBJ1-4; TRBD1 aligns across 9 bases. The CDR3 is made up of 17 amino acids. CDR1 is SGHRS and CDR2 is YFSETQ in the germline V gene. The junction had 8 bases not matched to a gene; V was cut back by 4 bases and J by 1 base.

The gene calls are TRBV5-4 and TRBJ2-2, with a tentative D call TRBD2 (5 bases). This CDR3 contains 16 residues. In germline, CDR1 is SGHNT, CDR2 YYREEE (reference sequence). Trimming left V 5 bases short and J 5 bases short, with 19 bases between. CDR3 sequence (DNA): TGTGCCAGCAGAAGCGGACTTTTAGGGCGAACCGGGGAGCTGTTTTTT. It translates to CASRSGLLGRTGELFF.

This chain joins TRBV4-2 and TRBJ1-2, with D possibly TRBD1 on 6 matching bases. Trimming left V 6 bases short and J 6 bases short, with 20 bases between. Germline loops: CDR1 LGHNA, CDR2 YNFKEQ. The CDR3 loop spans 15 amino acids. This chain's CDR3 is CASRLHREGSDGYTF. CDR3 nucleotide sequence: TGTGCCAGCAGACTACACAGGGAAGGGTCCGATGGCTACACCTTC.

The V gene is TRBV6-1, the J gene TRBJ1-4; TRBD1 aligns across 8 bases. Trimming took 6 bases from V and 8 from J; bases not matched to a gene: 11. The CDR3 is made up of 15 amino acids. Germline CDR1 reads MNHNS; CDR2 reads SASEGT. CDR3 amino acids: CASSPTGTGREKLFF. DNA of the CDR3: TGTGCCAGCAGCCCTACCGGGACAGGAAGGGAAAAACTGTTTTTT.

This chain joins TRBV5-1 and TRBJ2-5, with D perhaps TRBD2 (6 bases). This CDR3 has 16 amino acids. Germline V gene lookup returns CDR1 SGHRS and CDR2 YFSETQ. V was clipped by 2 bases and J by 5 bases, with 19 bases between them. The CDR3 here is CASSFQAGGAVETQYF. The CDR3 DNA is TGCGCCAGCAGCTTCCAGGCGGGCGGGGCGGTTGAGACCCAGTACTTC.

The rearrangement joins TRBV4-3 to TRBJ2-7; no reliable D call. Germline CDR1 reads LGHNA; CDR2 reads YSLEER. The CDR3 is made up of 15 amino acids. V lost 0 bases and J 6 bases, leaving 15 bases between the germline ends. In nucleotides, the CDR3 is TGCGCCAGCAGCCAAGATATGGTGGGTTTTGGCGAGCAGTACTTC. Translation gives CASSQDMVGFGEQYF.

V is TRBV30 and J is TRBJ2-4; D ambiguous. Per germline, CDR1 GTSNPN and CDR2 SVGIG (reference sequence). This CDR3 has 12 residues. Deletions cut 2 bases from V and 6 bases from J, with 8 bases between. CDR3 bases: TGTGCCTGGAGTAAGGCGAGAAACATTCAGTACTTC. Translating it yields CAWSKARNIQYF.

The chain joins TRBV4-3 to TRBJ2-2; TRBD2 agrees at 9 bases. Per the germline V gene, CDR1 is LGHNA and CDR2 is YSLEER. V lost 5 bases and J lost 7; bases outside the gene matches: 8. The CDR3 is 15 residues long. The CDR3 here is CASSTLAGPGGELFF. CDR3 DNA: TGCGCCAGCAGCACCCTAGCGGGGCCCGGCGGGGAGCTGTTTTTT.